The entry below describes one TCR beta chain. Its cognate antigen is unknown. The data originate from a study of T cells in narcolepsy. Sequencing was performed with immunoSEQ multiplex PCR; in TCRdb, only in-frame clones are kept and a portion is missing. The table has roughly 23,000 clones, approximately 82% seen once. Germline values: CDR1 ENHRY, CDR2 SYGVKD. With V trimmed by 10 bases and J by 2 bases, 7 bases remained unmatched. The CDR3 has 13 residues. General observations from the study: Blood of same and different patients, but not healthy controls, reportedly held recurring autoreactive clonotypes.

The V and J genes are TRBV10-3 and TRBJ2-7, with 8 nucleotides matching TRBD1. The source of this sequence is a human donor in good health. Sequenced: memory (CD45RA-) CD4+ T cells from blood. For the CDR3, the DNA is TGTGCCACAGAGAAGGACAGGGCCTACGAGCAGTACTTC. It specifies CATEKDRAYEQYF.